These 18 T cell receptor beta chains were sequenced from one sample in a study of shared clonotypes between healthy human individuals. Profiled with immunoSEQ multiplex PCR; TCRdb holds only in-frame clones, not every one. The sample has 400,000 to 550,000 clones, around three quarters seen once. Sequencing was carried out using PBMCs. These receptors were taken from a middle-aged woman in good health. Some clones in this sample may be carry-over from other donors' samples.

The rearrangement uses TRBV5-1 and TRBJ2-1; 9 bases align to TRBD1. This CDR3 has 15 residues. Germline CDR1 and CDR2: SGHRS and YFSETQ. Trimming removed 3 bases from V and 9 bases from J; junction bases left unmatched: 10. DNA of the CDR3: TGCGCCAGCAGCTCGGGGACAGGGCGTATGTTTGAGCAGTTCTTC. Encoded protein: CASSSGTGRMFEQFF.

In this sample, this clone turned up a few times. This chain links TRBV5-8 with TRBJ2-7, with D unresolved. This CDR3 comprises 13 residues. V was trimmed by 1 base and J by 2 bases, leaving 7 bases between them. Germline V gene lookup returns CDR1 SGHTS and CDR2 YDEGEE. CDR3: CASSLTAPYEQYF. In nucleotides, the CDR3 is TGTGCCAGCAGCTTGACAGCTCCCTACGAGCAGTACTTC.

In regard to this clone: This sample also contains other DNA sequences that code for the same CDR3. J is TRBJ2-7 and V is TRBV6-1; 10 nucleotides match TRBD2. Germline CDR1 is MNHNS and CDR2 is SASEGT. CDR3 length: 14 residues. With V trimmed by 6 bases and J by 2 bases, 4 bases remained unmatched. CDR3 coding DNA: TGTGCCAGCAGCGGACTAGCGGAACCCTACGAGCAGTACTTC. Translating it yields CASSGLAEPYEQYF.

This clone appeared a few times. The CDR3 region has the DNA TGTGCCAGCAGCTTCGGGACGGGGAGTGGGAAACTGTTTTTT. This encodes CASSFGTGSGKLFF. The V and J genes are TRBV7-9 and TRBJ1-4, with D possibly matching TRBD1 (5 bases). The V and J ends lost 3 bases and 11 bases respectively, with 16 bases between them. CDR3 length: 14 amino acids. CDR1 SEHNR and CDR2 FQNEAQ come from the germline V gene (reference sequence).

This chain uses TRBV28 with TRBJ1-6; D is ambiguous. V was pared by 7 bases and J by 3 bases, with 7 bases between. In germline, CDR1 is MDHEN, CDR2 SYDVKM. The CDR3 totals 13 residues. As DNA, the CDR3 is TGTGCCAGCATCACCGACTATAATTCACCCCTCCACTTT. Translated, it gives CASITDYNSPLHF.

The chain carries TRBV11-2 and TRBJ2-2, with D unresolved. The CDR3 consists of 11 residues. Germline values: CDR1 SGHAT, CDR2 FQNNGV. Trimming left V 1 base short and J 8 bases short, with 2 bases between. The CDR3 DNA is TGTGCCAGCAGCTTAGTGGGGGAGCTGTTTTTT. As protein: CASSLVGELFF. The variable domain in full, with the rest retrieved from reference TRBV11-2 and TRBJ2-2, is EAGVAQSPRYKIIEKRQSVAFWCNPISGHATLYWYQQILGQGPKLLIQFQNNGVVDDSQLPKDRFSAERLKGVDSTLKIQPAKLEDSAVYLCASSLVGELFFGEGSRLTVL.

Remarks on this clone: Given a far larger clone just one base away, this is likely a sequencing read error. This chain's CDR3 is CASGPLGAGVYGYTF. In nucleotides, the CDR3 is TGCGCCAGCGGTCCGTTGGGCGCAGGGGTTTACGGCTACACCTTC. The V and J genes are TRBV5-1 and TRBJ1-2; weak D call: TRBD1 (6 bases). This CDR3 is 15 amino acids long. The V gene's germline CDR1 is SGHRS and CDR2 YFSETQ. The V end lost 7 bases, the J end lost 8 bases, and 24 bases lay between the germline ends.

A word on this clone: A read error is likely here: a far larger clone is one base away. The rearrangement joins TRBV28 to TRBJ1-1; 7 bases align to TRBD1. Trimming cost V 1 base and J 7 bases; bases outside gene matches: 9. This CDR3 spans 15 amino acids. Germline loops: CDR1 MDHEN, CDR2 SYDVKM. CDR3 DNA sequence: TGTGCCAGCAGTTTATCTAGTGCAGGGGGTATTGAAGCTTTCTTT. It codes for CASSLSSAGGIEAFF.

To note about this clone: A read error is the likely source, as a far larger clone sits one nucleotide away. The gene calls are TRBV2 and TRBJ1-2; 11 bases agree with TRBD1. J gave up 5 bases and V 3 bases, and 11 bases lay outside the gene matches. This CDR3 contains 17 residues. Germline CDR1 and CDR2: SNHLY and FYNNEI. CDR3: CASSELGTGGSSYGYTF. Here the CDR3 DNA reads TGTGCCAGCAGTGAGCTTGGGACAGGGGGATCGAGTTATGGCTACACCTTC.

The chain uses TRBV6-5 and TRBJ1-4; D might be TRBD1 (5 bases). The V gene lost 6 bases and the J gene lost 6 bases, with 11 bases spanning the gap. The CDR3 runs to 13 residues. Germline V gene sequence: CDR1 MNHEY, CDR2 SVGAGI. The CDR3: CASRTGTYEKLFF. The CDR3 DNA is TGTGCCAGCAGAACCGGGACGTATGAAAAACTGTTTTTT.

The chain joins TRBV6-1 to TRBJ2-5; D is perhaps TRBD1 or TRBD2 (5 bases each). Trimming left V 4 bases short and J 4 bases short, with 16 bases between. The germline V gene has CDR1 MNHNS and CDR2 SASEGT. The CDR3 covers 15 residues. Written as DNA, the CDR3 is TGTGCCAGCAGTGGGGGAGTGGAAGGGGCAGAGACCCAGTACTTC. This codes for CASSGGVEGAETQYF.

This clone appeared many times. The chain joins TRBV28 to TRBJ1-2; 9 bases align to TRBD1. Trimming took 6 bases from V and 10 from J; bases not matched to a gene: 15. The germline V gene encodes CDR1 MDHEN and CDR2 SYDVKM. This CDR3 is 15 amino acids long. Here the CDR3 reads CASSAGTGRLFHYTF. In DNA form, the CDR3 reads TGTGCCAGCAGCGCCGGGACAGGGAGATTATTTCACTACACCTTC.

The J gene is TRBJ2-6, the V gene TRBV4-1, with TRBD2 matching over 8 bases. V lost 2 bases and J lost 4; bases outside the gene matches: 7. Germline V lookup: CDR1 MGHRA, CDR2 YSYEKL. CDR3 length equals 17 residues. The chain's CDR3 is CASSQSGRAGGANVLTF. CDR3 nucleotides: TGCGCCAGCAGCCAATCCGGGAGGGCCGGCGGGGCCAACGTCCTGACTTTC.

The chain is built from TRBV4-2 and TRBJ1-4; D not certain. The germline gives CDR1 LGHNA, CDR2 YNFKEQ. The CDR3 has 15 residues. The V and J ends lost 3 bases and 4 bases respectively, with 12 bases between them. CDR3 nucleotides: TGTGCCAGCAGCCATTCTTCCCGGAGTAATGAAAAACTGTTTTTT. Translating gives CASSHSSRSNEKLFF.

V and J are TRBV30 and TRBJ2-6; 7 bases align to TRBD2. The CDR3 spans 14 residues. Germline V gene sequence: CDR1 GTSNPN, CDR2 SVGIG (reference sequence). V was clipped by 5 bases and J by 0 bases; unmatched bases: 1. As DNA, the CDR3 is TGTGCCTGGGCGGGGGTCTCTGGGGCCAACGTCCTGACTTTC. It codes for CAWAGVSGANVLTF. Variable domain in full (rest from reference TRBV30 and TRBJ2-6): SQTIHQWPATLVQPVGSPLSLECTVEGTSNPNLYWYRQAAGRGLQLLFYSVGIGQISSEVPQNLSASRPQDRQFILSSKKLLLSDSGFYLCAWAGVSGANVLTFGAGSRLTVL.

The chain couples TRBV6-4 to TRBJ2-7; tentatively, D is TRBD2 (6 bases). CDR1 is MRHNA and CDR2 is SNTAGT in the germline V gene. The CDR3 has 15 amino acids. Trimming pared 5 bases from V and 0 bases from J, leaving 14 bases between. The CDR3 protein is CASSLNFGSSYEQYF. CDR3 DNA sequence: TGTGCCAGCAGTCTTAACTTCGGGAGCTCCTACGAGCAGTACTTC.

This chain connects TRBV19 to TRBJ2-2; no firm D call. The germline V gene has CDR1 LNHDA and CDR2 SQIVND (reference sequence). With 8 bases removed from V and 4 bases from J, the gap between germline ends came to 11 bases. CDR3 size: 13 residues. The chain's CDR3 is CASRSVGTGELFF. The CDR3 nucleotides are TGTGCCAGTCGGAGCGTTGGCACCGGGGAGCTGTTTTTT.

J is TRBJ1-1 and V is TRBV5-6, with 8 bases fitting TRBD1. The CDR3 runs 16 residues. Trimming took 1 base from V and 7 from J; bases not matched to a gene: 12. The V gene's germline CDR1 is SGHDT and CDR2 YYEEEE. The CDR3 region has the DNA TGTGCCAGCAGCTTGCGTGTAGGGACAGGACCGTTTGAAGCTTTCTTT. It specifies CASSLRVGTGPFEAFF.